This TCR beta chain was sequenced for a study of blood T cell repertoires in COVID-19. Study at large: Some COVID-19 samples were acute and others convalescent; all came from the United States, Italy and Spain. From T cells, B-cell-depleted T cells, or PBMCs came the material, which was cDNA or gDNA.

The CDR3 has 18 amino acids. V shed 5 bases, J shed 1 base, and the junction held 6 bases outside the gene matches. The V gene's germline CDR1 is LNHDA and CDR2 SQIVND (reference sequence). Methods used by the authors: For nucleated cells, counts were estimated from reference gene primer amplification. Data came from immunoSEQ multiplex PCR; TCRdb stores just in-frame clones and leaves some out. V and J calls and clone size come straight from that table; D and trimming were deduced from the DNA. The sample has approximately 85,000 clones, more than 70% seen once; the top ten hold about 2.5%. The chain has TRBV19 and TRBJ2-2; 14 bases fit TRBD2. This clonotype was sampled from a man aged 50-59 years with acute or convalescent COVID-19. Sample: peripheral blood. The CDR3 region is CASSRGLAGVGNTGELFF. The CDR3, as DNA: TGTGCCAGTAGTCGGGGACTAGCGGGAGTCGGGAACACCGGGGAGCTGTTTTTT.